This is a list of T cell receptor beta chains from one sample in a study of T cell changes during pregnancy in multiple sclerosis. Here immunoSEQ multiplex PCR was the method, and the copy in TCRdb shows in-frame clones only, minus some. The table records more than 55,000 clones, 90% to 95% of them present only once. Source: CD8+ T cells from peripheral blood mononuclear cells, taken in the third trimester of pregnancy. Every receptor here comes from a female donor with multiple sclerosis, enrolled in a pregnancy study. Each CDR3 is given with its conserved first and last residue. D genes are given only for firm matches. Clone size is shown for a subset of rows, as once, few, many or a class of expanded clone.

j_gene,len,d_gene,abundance,v_gene,CDR3aa,CDR3nt
TRBJ1-2,13,NA,NA,TRBV27,CASSLGTYYGYTF,TGTGCCAGCAGTTTGGGGACATACTATGGCTACACCTTC
TRBJ2-1,13,NA,NA,TRBV7-9,CASSPREGREQFF,TGTGCCAGCAGCCCCCGCGAGGGTCGTGAGCAGTTCTTC
TRBJ2-7,17,TRBD2,NA,TRBV27,CASSKTSTSGDYYEQYF,TGTGCCAGCAGTAAGACGTCAACTAGCGGGGATTACTACGAGCAGTACTTC
TRBJ2-2,14,TRBD2,NA,TRBV27,CASSPSGRTGELFF,TGTGCCAGCAGCCCTAGCGGGAGGACCGGGGAGCTGTTTTTT
TRBJ2-1,16,NA,NA,TRBV6-1,CASSEASGGVYNEQFF,TGTGCCAGCAGTGAAGCCTCGGGGGGCGTCTACAATGAGCAGTTCTTC
TRBJ2-7,15,NA,NA,TRBV5-1,CASSLVTGGSYEQYF,TGCGCCAGCAGCTTGGTCACTGGAGGGTCCTACGAGCAGTACTTC
TRBJ2-7,14,TRBD1,NA,TRBV19,CASSPGQGGYEQYF,TGTGCCAGTAGTCCGGGACAGGGGGGATACGAGCAGTACTTC
TRBJ2-3,15,TRBD2,NA,TRBV7-9,CASSWTSLRGDTQYF,TGTGCCAGCAGCTGGACTAGCCTTCGTGGAGATACGCAGTATTTT
TRBJ2-7,17,TRBD2,NA,TRBV28,CASSPVTSGALREEQYF,TGTGCCAGCAGCCCAGTGACTAGCGGGGCCCTTCGGGAAGAGCAGTACTTC
TRBJ2-2,15,NA,NA,TRBV27,CASSLFGQGTGELFF,TGTGCCAGCAGTTTATTCGGCCAGGGCACCGGGGAGCTGTTTTTT
TRBJ1-2,16,TRBD1,NA,TRBV18,CASSPSLLQGIYGYTF,TGTGCCAGCTCACCAAGTCTGTTACAGGGGATCTATGGCTACACCTTC
TRBJ2-3,12,NA,NA,TRBV5-6,CASSWSLDTQYF,TGTGCCAGCAGTTGGAGCCTAGATACGCAGTATTTT
TRBJ2-1,16,NA,NA,TRBV10-3,CAISESIGGSYNEQFF,TGTGCCATCAGTGAGTCAATAGGCGGGTCCTACAATGAGCAGTTCTTC
TRBJ2-3,16,TRBD2,NA,TRBV10-3,CAISDSGLANQNTQYF,TGTGCCATCAGTGATTCGGGACTAGCGAACCAAAATACGCAGTATTTT
TRBJ1-3,15,NA,NA,TRBV27,CASSLSGDSGNTIYF,TGTGCCAGCAGTTTATCGGGCGATTCTGGAAACACCATATATTTT
TRBJ1-1,15,NA,once,TRBV5-1,CASSPSQGLNTEAFF,TGCGCCAGCAGCCCATCTCAGGGCTTGAACACTGAAGCTTTCTTT
TRBJ2-3,13,NA,once,TRBV27,CASSFLRSDTQYF,TGTGCCAGCAGTTTTCTACGCTCAGATACGCAGTATTTT
TRBJ2-5,14,NA,once,TRBV7-9,CASSPLQGLETQYF,TGTGCCAGCAGCCCATTGCAGGGATTGGAGACCCAGTACTTC
TRBJ2-1,15,TRBD2,NA,TRBV4-1,CASSQVLAGDNEQFF,TGCGCCAGCAGCCAAGTACTAGCGGGAGATAATGAGCAGTTCTTC
TRBJ1-1,14,NA,NA,TRBV10-1,CASSPYTRGHEAFF,TGCGCCAGCAGTCCTTACACCAGGGGACACGAAGCTTTCTTT
TRBJ2-5,14,TRBD1,NA,TRBV28,CASRRPDRLETQYF,TGTGCCAGCAGAAGGCCGGACAGGCTAGAGACCCAGTACTTC
TRBJ2-7,17,TRBD1,NA,TRBV5-6,CASSSPMDRGLTYEQYF,TGTGCCAGCAGCTCACCTATGGACAGGGGGCTCACCTACGAGCAGTACTTC
TRBJ2-1,17,TRBD2,NA,TRBV4-1,CASSPPRAGAPYNEQFF,TGCGCCAGCAGCCCCCCCCGAGCGGGGGCTCCCTACAATGAGCAGTTCTTC
TRBJ2-7,19,TRBD2,NA,TRBV7-9,CASSPRRASGRSFPYEQYF,TGTGCCAGCAGCCCTCGACGGGCTAGCGGGAGAAGTTTCCCCTACGAGCAGTACTTC
TRBJ2-4,14,NA,NA,TRBV5-1,CASGAGVAKNIQYF,TGCGCCAGCGGAGCAGGGGTGGCCAAAAACATTCAGTACTTC
TRBJ2-1,15,NA,NA,TRBV21-1,CASSRSVGQNNEQFF,TGTGCCAGCAGCAGGTCCGTTGGACAGAACAATGAGCAGTTCTTC
TRBJ2-7,11,NA,NA,TRBV13,CASSSGIEQYF,TGTGCCAGCAGCTCGGGTATCGAGCAGTACTTC
TRBJ2-3,17,TRBD1,NA,TRBV9,CASSEPIDRAPTDTQYF,TGTGCCAGCAGCGAACCCATTGACAGGGCGCCCACAGATACGCAGTATTTT
TRBJ1-1,14,NA,NA,TRBV6-5,CASSFGLAGTEAFF,TGTGCCAGCAGTTTTGGGTTGGCGGGCACTGAAGCTTTCTTT
TRBJ2-4,18,TRBD1,NA,TRBV11-2,CASSLLLYRGIAKNIQYF,TGTGCCAGCAGCTTACTCCTTTACAGGGGAATAGCCAAAAACATTCAGTACTTC
TRBJ2-6,17,TRBD2,NA,TRBV28,CASSPGTSGSGANVLTF,TGTGCCAGCAGCCCCGGGACTAGCGGCTCTGGGGCCAACGTCCTGACTTTC
TRBJ2-1,15,TRBD2,NA,TRBV11-2,CASSLDPLADNEQFF,TGTGCCAGCAGCTTAGATCCCCTAGCGGATAATGAGCAGTTCTTC
TRBJ2-7,15,TRBD2,NA,TRBV11-2,CASSRRTSGSYEQYF,TGTGCCAGCAGCCGAAGGACTAGCGGGAGCTACGAGCAGTACTTC
TRBJ2-7,17,TRBD2,NA,TRBV5-4,CASSLGSAGGPSYEQYF,TGTGCCAGCAGCTTGGGATCGGCGGGAGGTCCATCCTACGAGCAGTACTTC
TRBJ2-1,14,TRBD1,NA,TRBV9,CASNPGQESNEQFF,TGTGCCAGTAATCCGGGACAGGAGTCCAATGAGCAGTTCTTC
TRBJ1-1,11,NA,NA,TRBV21-1,CASSLRKEAFF,TGTGCCAGCAGCCTCCGGAAGGAGGCTTTCTTT
TRBJ2-1,13,NA,NA,TRBV14,CASSQARRGEQFF,TGTGCCAGCAGCCAGGCCCGACGGGGTGAGCAGTTCTTC
TRBJ1-1,15,NA,once,TRBV4-3,CASSQDSQGNTEAFF,TGCGCCAGCAGCCAAGATTCCCAGGGAAACACTGAAGCTTTCTTT
TRBJ2-3,15,TRBD2,NA,TRBV7-9,CASSAREAKTDTQYF,TGTGCCAGCAGCGCCCGGGAGGCCAAGACAGATACGCAGTATTTT